One sample yielded the 10 T cell receptor beta chains listed below, sequenced in a study of blood T cells in healthy people across ages. Primed by a sample-barcoded 5' primer and a J-beta primer mix, a second PCR proceeded for roughly 7 to 11 cycles. TCRdb processed the 5' RACE reads anew with MiXCR; each CDR3 protein has one entry. In the table there are under 2 million distinct CDR3 sequences, about 31% of which are singletons. The sample taken for sequencing was blood. The receptors were sampled from a woman in her thirties in good health.

This clonotype was picked up a small number of times. The chain couples TRBV7-3 to TRBJ1-4; tentatively, D is TRBD1 (5 bases). Germline V lookup: CDR1 SGHTA, CDR2 FQGTGA. V dropped 5 bases and J dropped 2 bases, with 18 bases sitting between them. The CDR3 consists of 17 residues. The CDR3 here is CASSTKGTGSTNEKLFF. The CDR3, as DNA: TGTGCCAGCAGCACGAAGGGGACGGGGTCTACTAATGAAAAACTGTTTTTT.

This rearrangement joins TRBV28 to TRBJ2-4; D might be TRBD1 (6 bases). The J call may be wrong; the DNA end is better matched by TRBJ2-7. This CDR3 region has 14 residues. Germline loops: CDR1 MDHEN, CDR2 SYDVKM. The CDR3 sequence is CASTSAGASYEQYF. DNA of the CDR3: TGTGCCAGCACCTCCGCAGGGGCGAGCTACGAGCAGTACTTC.

The chain recombines TRBV4-2 with TRBJ1-6, with 9 positions matching TRBD1. In germline, CDR1 is LGHNA, CDR2 YNFKEQ. With 6 bases clipped from V and 9 bases from J, the junction kept 9 bases outside the gene matches. This CDR3 has 15 amino acids. This CDR3 is CASRSFGTGLSPLHF. For the CDR3, the DNA is TGTGCCAGCAGATCATTCGGGACAGGGCTTTCACCCCTCCACTTT.

Comments on this clonotype: A much larger clone differs by one base, so this may be a read error. The gene calls are TRBV20-1 and TRBJ2-7; possibly TRBD1 for D (5 bases). Germline V CDR1 and CDR2: DFQATT, SNEGSKA (reference sequence). The CDR3 consists of 12 residues. CDR3 in amino acids: CRGTEGAYEQYF. The CDR3 region has the DNA TGCAGGGGCACCGAAGGGGCCTACGAGCAGTACTTC.

The chain uses TRBV5-1 and TRBJ2-5; 7 bases are shared with TRBD2. The CDR3 sequence is 11 residues long. The V segment lost 10 bases and the J segment 1 base; nucleotides outside the gene matches: 1. The germline V gene has CDR1 SGHRS and CDR2 YFSETQ. CDR3 in amino acids: CAAGVQETQYF. DNA of the CDR3: TGCGCCGCGGGGGTCCAAGAGACCCAGTACTTC.

This clonotype was seen more than once but under ten times. V usage is TRBV5-6 and J usage is TRBJ1-6, with a weak D call TRBD1 (6 bases). V was trimmed by 2 bases and J by 7 bases, leaving 13 bases between them. The CDR3 is made up of 15 amino acids. CDR1 is SGHDT, CDR2 YYEEEE, per germline. The CDR3 is CASSFLRGNNSPLHF. CDR3 nucleotides: TGTGCCAGCAGCTTCTTGAGGGGGAACAATTCACCCCTCCACTTT.

The CDR3 is CASSVTSGTQQYF. Written as DNA, the CDR3 is TGTGCCAGCAGCGTAACGTCCGGGACCCAGCAGTACTTC. The chain employs TRBV7-2 and TRBJ2-7; tentatively, D is TRBD1 or TRBD2 (5 bases each). This CDR3 spans 13 amino acids. Between the trimmed V and J ends, which lost 5 bases and 8 bases, there was a span of 16 bases. Germline values: CDR1 SGHTA, CDR2 FQGNSA. The full variable domain, completed using reference TRBV7-2 and TRBJ2-7, is GAGVSQSPSNKVTEKGKDVELRCDPISGHTALYWYRQSLGQGLEFLIYFQGNSAPDKSGLPSDRFSAERTGGSVSTLTIQRTQQEDSAVYLCASSVTSGTQQYFGPGTRLTVT.

Ten or more counts support this clonotype. As DNA, the CDR3 is TGCAGCGTTGAAGATGGATACTATGGCTACACCTTC. The encoded protein is CSVEDGYYGYTF. The chain carries TRBV29-1 and TRBJ1-2, with no clear D. This CDR3 has 12 amino acids. The germline V and J ends were trimmed by 0 bases and 3 bases, with 5 bases remaining between them. Per the germline V gene, CDR1 is SQVTM and CDR2 is ANQGSEA. The full variable domain, its missing parts supplied by reference TRBV29-1 and TRBJ1-2, is SAVISQKPSRDICQRGTSLTIQCQVDSQVTMMFWYRQQPGQSLTLIATANQGSEATYESGFVIDKFPISRPNLTFSTLTVSNMSPEDSSIYLCSVEDGYYGYTFGSGTRLTVV.

V usage is TRBV6-1 and J usage is TRBJ2-5; 7 nucleotides line up with TRBD1. The DNA end favors TRBJ2-7, so the J call may be wrong. The CDR3 consists of 13 residues. The germline V gene has CDR1 MNHNS and CDR2 SASEGT. The CDR3 bases are TGTGCCAGCAGTGCGTGGGACAGATACGAGCAGTACTTC. This translates into CASSAWDRYEQYF.

A few counts support this clonotype. The gene calls are TRBV4-1 and TRBJ2-2; 7 bases fit TRBD2. Germline lookup yields CDR1 MGHRA and CDR2 YSYEKL. This CDR3 spans 19 amino acids. The trim removed 0 bases at V and 5 bases at J, leaving 15 bases unmatched. In DNA, the CDR3 is TGCGCCAGCAGCCAAGATCTGGCGCGGGAGATGTGGGGAACCGGGGAGCTGTTTTTT. Protein product: CASSQDLAREMWGTGELFF.